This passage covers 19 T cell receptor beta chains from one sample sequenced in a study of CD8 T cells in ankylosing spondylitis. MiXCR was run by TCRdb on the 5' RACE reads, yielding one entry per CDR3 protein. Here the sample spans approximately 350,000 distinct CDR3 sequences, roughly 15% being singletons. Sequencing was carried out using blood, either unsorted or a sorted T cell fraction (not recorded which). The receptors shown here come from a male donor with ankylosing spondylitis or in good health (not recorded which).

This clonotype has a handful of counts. The CDR3 is CASSPQAGTGGFKQYF. The CDR3 bases are TGTGCCAGCAGCCCCCAGGCGGGGACAGGGGGTTTCAAGCAGTACTTC. The chain links TRBV14 to TRBJ2-7; 11 nucleotides match TRBD1. The J segment lost 8 bases and the V segment lost 4 bases, leaving 13 bases of the junction unmatched. This CDR3 comprises 16 residues. CDR1 SGHDN and CDR2 FVKESK come from the germline V gene.

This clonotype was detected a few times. The chain's CDR3 is CASSHRGMNTEAFF. CDR3 in DNA: TGTGCCAGCAGCCACAGGGGAATGAACACTGAAGCTTTCTTT. This chain uses TRBV7-8 with TRBJ1-1, with 7 bases lining up with TRBD1. This CDR3 region has 14 residues. Germline values: CDR1 SGHVS, CDR2 FQNEAQ. With 5 bases clipped from V and 0 bases from J, the junction kept 3 bases outside the gene matches.

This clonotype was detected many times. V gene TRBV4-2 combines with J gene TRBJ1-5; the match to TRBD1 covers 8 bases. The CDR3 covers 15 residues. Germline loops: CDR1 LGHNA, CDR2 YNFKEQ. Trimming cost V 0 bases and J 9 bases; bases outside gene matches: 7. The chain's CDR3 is CASSQESRGLRPQHF. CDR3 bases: TGTGCCAGCAGCCAAGAATCCAGGGGGCTTCGGCCCCAGCATTTT.

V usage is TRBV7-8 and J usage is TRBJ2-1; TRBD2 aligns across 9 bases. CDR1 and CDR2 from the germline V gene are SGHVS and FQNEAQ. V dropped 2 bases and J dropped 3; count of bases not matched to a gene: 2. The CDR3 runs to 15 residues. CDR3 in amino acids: CASSLQREVYNEQFF. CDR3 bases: TGTGCCAGCAGCTTACAGCGGGAGGTCTACAATGAGCAGTTCTTC.

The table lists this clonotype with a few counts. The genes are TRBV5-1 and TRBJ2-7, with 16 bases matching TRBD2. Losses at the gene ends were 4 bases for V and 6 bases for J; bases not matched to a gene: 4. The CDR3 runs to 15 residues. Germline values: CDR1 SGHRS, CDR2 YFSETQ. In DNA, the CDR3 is TGCGCCAGCAGCCCGGGGACTAGCGGGAGGGGCGAGCAGTACTTC. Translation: CASSPGTSGRGEQYF.

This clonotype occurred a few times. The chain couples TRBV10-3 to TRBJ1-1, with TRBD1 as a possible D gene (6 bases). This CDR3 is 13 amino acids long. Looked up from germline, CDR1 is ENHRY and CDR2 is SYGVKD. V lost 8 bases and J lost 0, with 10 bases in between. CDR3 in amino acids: CAIGGQMNTEAFF. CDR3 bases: TGTGCCATCGGTGGACAGATGAACACTGAAGCTTTCTTT.

CDR3 coding DNA: TGCGCCAGCAGCTTGCCCGTGGGAAGCGGGAATCAGAGCTCCTACAATGAGCAGTTCTTC. Amino acid sequence: CASSLPVGSGNQSSYNEQFF. J is TRBJ2-1 and V is TRBV5-1, with 7 nucleotides matching TRBD2. J lost 0 bases, V lost 1 base, and 16 bases had no gene match. CDR1 and CDR2 (germline): SGHRS, YFSETQ. The CDR3 has 20 residues. The entire variable domain, with the rest obtained from reference TRBV5-1 and TRBJ2-1, is as follows: KAGVTQTPRYLIKTRGQQVTLSCSPISGHRSVSWYQQTPGQGLQFLFEYFSETQRNKGNFPGRFSGRQFSNSRSEMNVSTLELGDSALYLCASSLPVGSGNQSSYNEQFFGPGTRLTVL.

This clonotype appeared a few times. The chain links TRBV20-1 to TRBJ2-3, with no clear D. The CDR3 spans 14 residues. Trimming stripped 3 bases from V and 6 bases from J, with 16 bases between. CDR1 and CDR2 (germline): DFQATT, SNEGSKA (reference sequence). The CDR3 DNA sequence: TGCAGTGCTAGCGGCTTCCTCGCATCCGATACGCAGTATTTT. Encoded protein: CSASGFLASDTQYF.

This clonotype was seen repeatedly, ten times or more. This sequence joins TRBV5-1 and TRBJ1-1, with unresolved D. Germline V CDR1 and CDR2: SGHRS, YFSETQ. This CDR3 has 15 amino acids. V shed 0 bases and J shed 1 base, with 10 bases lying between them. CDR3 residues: CASSLEGWGNTEAFF. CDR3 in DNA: TGCGCCAGCAGCTTGGAGGGATGGGGGAACACTGAAGCTTTCTTT.

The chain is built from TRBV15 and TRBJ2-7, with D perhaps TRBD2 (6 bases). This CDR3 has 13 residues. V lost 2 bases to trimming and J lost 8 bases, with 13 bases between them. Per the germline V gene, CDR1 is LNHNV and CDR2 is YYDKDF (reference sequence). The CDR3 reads CATSRPAGYKQYF. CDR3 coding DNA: TGTGCCACCAGCAGACCTGCGGGATACAAGCAGTACTTC.

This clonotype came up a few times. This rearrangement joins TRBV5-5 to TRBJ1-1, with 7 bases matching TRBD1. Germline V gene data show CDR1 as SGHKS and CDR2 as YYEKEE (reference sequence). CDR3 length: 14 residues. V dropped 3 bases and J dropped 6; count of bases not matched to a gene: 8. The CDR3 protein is CASSWMTGPPEAFF. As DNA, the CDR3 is TGTGCCAGCAGCTGGATGACAGGGCCCCCTGAAGCTTTCTTT.

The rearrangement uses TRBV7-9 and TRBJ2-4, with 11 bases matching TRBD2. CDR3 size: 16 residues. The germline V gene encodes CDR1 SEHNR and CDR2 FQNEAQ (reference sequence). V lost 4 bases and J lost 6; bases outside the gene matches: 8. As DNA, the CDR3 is TGTGCCAGCAGCTCCTTTAGCGGGGGGGCTAGAAACATTCAGTACTTC. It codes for CASSSFSGGARNIQYF. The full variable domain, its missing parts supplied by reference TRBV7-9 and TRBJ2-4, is DTGVSQNPRHKITKRGQNVTFRCDPISEHNRLYWYRQTLGQGPEFLTYFQNEAQLEKSRLLSDRFSAERPKGSFSTLEIQRTEQGDSAMYLCASSSFSGGARNIQYFGAGTRLSVL.

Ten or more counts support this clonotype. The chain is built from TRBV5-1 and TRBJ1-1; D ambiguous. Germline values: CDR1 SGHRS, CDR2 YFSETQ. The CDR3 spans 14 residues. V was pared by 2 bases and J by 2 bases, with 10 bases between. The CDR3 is CASSFNGENTEAFF. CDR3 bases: TGCGCCAGCAGCTTCAACGGGGAAAACACTGAAGCTTTCTTT.

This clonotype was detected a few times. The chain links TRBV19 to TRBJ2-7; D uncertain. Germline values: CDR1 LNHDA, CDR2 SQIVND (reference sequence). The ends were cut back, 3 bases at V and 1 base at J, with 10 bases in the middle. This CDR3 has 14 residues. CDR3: CASSIGLLSYEQYF. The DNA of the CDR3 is TGTGCCAGTAGTATCGGGCTTCTATCCTACGAGCAGTACTTC.

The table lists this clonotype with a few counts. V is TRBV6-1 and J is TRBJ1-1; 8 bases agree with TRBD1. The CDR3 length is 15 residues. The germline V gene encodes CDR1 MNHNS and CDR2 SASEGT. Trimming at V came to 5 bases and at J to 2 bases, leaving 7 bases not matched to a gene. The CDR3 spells CASSTTDRANTEAFF. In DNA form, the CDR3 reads TGTGCCAGCAGTACAACGGACAGGGCTAACACTGAAGCTTTCTTT.

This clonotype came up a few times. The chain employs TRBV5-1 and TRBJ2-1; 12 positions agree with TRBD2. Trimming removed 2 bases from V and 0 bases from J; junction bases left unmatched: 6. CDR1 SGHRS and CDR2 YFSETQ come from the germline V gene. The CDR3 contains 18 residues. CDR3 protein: CASSFGLAGMSSYNEQFF. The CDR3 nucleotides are TGCGCCAGCAGCTTCGGACTAGCGGGGATGAGCTCCTACAATGAGCAGTTCTTC.

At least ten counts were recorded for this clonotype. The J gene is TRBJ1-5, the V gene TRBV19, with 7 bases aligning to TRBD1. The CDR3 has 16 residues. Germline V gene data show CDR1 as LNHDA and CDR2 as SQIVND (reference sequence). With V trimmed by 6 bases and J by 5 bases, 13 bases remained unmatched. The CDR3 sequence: CASSQAQGQVHQPQHF. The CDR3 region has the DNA TGTGCCAGTAGCCAAGCCCAAGGACAGGTTCATCAGCCCCAGCATTTT.

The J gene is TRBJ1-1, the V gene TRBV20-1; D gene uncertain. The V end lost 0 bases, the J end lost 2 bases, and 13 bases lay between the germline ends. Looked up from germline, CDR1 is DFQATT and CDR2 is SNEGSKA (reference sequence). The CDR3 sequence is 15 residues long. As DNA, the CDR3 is TGCAGTGCTAGAGATCGGGTCCTTCAAAACACTGAAGCTTTCTTT. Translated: CSARDRVLQNTEAFF.

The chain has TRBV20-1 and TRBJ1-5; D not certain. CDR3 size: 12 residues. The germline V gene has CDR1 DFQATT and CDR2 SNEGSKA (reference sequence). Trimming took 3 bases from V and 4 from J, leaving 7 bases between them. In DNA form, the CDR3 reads TGCAGTGCTAGTCACAGTAATCAGCCCCAGCATTTT. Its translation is CSASHSNQPQHF.